This TCR beta chain derives from a study of blood T cell repertoires in COVID-19 (dated by TCRdb to the early 2020s). For context, the study as a whole: Samples from collaborators originated in the United States, Italy and Spain and spanned both the acute and convalescent phases of COVID-19. The samples were drawn from the first 160 participants of the ongoing ImmuneRACE study and from more than 1,000 subjects provided by 6 global collaborators. Where available, HLA class I and class II types were taken from metadata supplied by the sample provider and were not determined by assay-based typing. Sample metadata almost always included a de-identified subject ID, COVID-19 status, age in years and sex. The repertoires were released in a freely available public database meant as a resource for research on the immune response to SARS-CoV-2. The prospective study material was composed of cDNA or gDNA derived from T cells, B-cell-depleted T cells, or PBMCs. The dataset comprised deeply sampled blood TCRbeta repertoires from subjects exposed to, actively infected with, or recovered from COVID-19. What the work shows at the level of the full study, not this receptor alone: The quantity of clinical and demographic metadata differed by source and by participant and was supplied without curation.

The immunoSEQ Assay, a bias-controlled multiplex PCR, was used to amplify TCRbeta CDR3 regions from genomic DNA. In the original analysis: Within the assay, amplification of reference gene primers was used to estimate how many nucleated cells each sample contained. To quantify the absolute abundance of each unique TCRbeta CDR3 rearrangement, sequence reads were collapsed and filtered. For each sample, productive Simpson clonality was calculated by taking the square root of Simpson's diversity index across productive rearrangements. TCRdb stores this immuneACCESS table with in-frame sequences only. Part of the clones is absent; in the studies checked, under half of the shortfall reflects unresolved V genes, and no reason is known for the rest. The V and J calls and clone size are taken from that table; D and trimming were inferred from the DNA. The sample data list about 120,000 clones, and approximately 87% of these were observed just once. The ten largest clones add up to more than 2% of the sample.

With regard to this clone: Its antigen is still unknown. The sample holds no much larger clone one base away, and base qualities are not on file.

Whole blood was collected in K2EDTA tubes by collaborating institutions according to the institutions' own protocols. For TCRbeta analysis, collaborators shipped samples in one of three forms: frozen whole blood, isolated PBMCs, or DNA extracted from either of those sample types. The V end loses 0 bases and the J end loses 7 bases, and a stretch of 7 bases separates them. The CDR3 runs 13 residues from the cysteine to the phenylalanine. The sequence is cut down to CDR3 DNA, 39 bases in frame from base 1. The CDR1 and CDR2 encoded by the germline V gene are KGHSH and LQKENI. Sequencing was performed on peripheral blood. Rearrangement joined TRBV18 to TRBJ2-1, with no reliable assignment of the D segment. The clonotype was recovered from a woman aged 45-65 years with acute or convalescent COVID-19. The sequenced DNA is TGTGCCAGCTCACCACCTTCGACTAATGAGCAGTTCTTC. This codes for CASSPPSTNEQFF. With all but the CDR3 taken from the reference TRBV18 and TRBJ2-1 genes, the full variable domain is: NAGVMQNPRHLVRRRGQEARLRCSPMKGHSHVYWYRQLPEEGLKFMVYLQKENIIDESGMPKERFSAEFPKEGPSILRIQQVVRGDSAAYFCASSPPSTNEQFFGPGTRLTVL.